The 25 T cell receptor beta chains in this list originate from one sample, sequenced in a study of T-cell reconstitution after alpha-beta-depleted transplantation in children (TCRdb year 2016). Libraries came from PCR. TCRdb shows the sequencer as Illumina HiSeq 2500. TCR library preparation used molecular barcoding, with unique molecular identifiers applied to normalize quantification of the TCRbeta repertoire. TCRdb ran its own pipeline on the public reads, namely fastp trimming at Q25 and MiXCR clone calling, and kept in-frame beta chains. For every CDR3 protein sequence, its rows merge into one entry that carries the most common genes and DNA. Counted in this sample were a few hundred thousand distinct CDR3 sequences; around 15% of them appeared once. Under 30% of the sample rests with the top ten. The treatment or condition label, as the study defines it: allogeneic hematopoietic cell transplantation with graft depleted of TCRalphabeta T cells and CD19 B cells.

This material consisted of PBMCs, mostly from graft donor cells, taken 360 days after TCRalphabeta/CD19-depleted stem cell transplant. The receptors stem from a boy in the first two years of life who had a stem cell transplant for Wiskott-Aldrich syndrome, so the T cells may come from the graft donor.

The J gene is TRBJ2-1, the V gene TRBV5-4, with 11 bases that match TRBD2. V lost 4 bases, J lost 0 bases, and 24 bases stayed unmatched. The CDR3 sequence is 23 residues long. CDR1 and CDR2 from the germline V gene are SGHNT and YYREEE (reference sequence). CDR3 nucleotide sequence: TGTGCCAGCAGCATGCCGGTTAACCGTAGCGGGGGGGCCGATAATAACTCCTACAATGAGCAGTTCTTC. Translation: CASSMPVNRSGGADNNSYNEQFF.

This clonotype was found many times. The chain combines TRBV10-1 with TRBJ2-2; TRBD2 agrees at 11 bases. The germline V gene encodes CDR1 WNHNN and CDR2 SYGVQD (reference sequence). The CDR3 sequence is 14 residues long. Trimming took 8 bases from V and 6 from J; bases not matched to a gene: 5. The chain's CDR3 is CASSPGLAAGELFF. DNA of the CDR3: TGCGCCAGCTCTCCGGGACTAGCGGCCGGGGAGCTGTTTTTT.

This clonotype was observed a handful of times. The CDR3 sequence is CSVDSALGTDTQYF. CDR3 nucleotide sequence: TGCAGCGTTGACAGTGCCTTGGGCACAGATACGCAGTATTTT. J is TRBJ2-3 and V is TRBV29-1, with D unclear. Germline CDR1 SQVTM, CDR2 ANQGSEA. The CDR3 is 14 residues long. Trimming left V 3 bases short and J 1 base short, with 11 bases between.

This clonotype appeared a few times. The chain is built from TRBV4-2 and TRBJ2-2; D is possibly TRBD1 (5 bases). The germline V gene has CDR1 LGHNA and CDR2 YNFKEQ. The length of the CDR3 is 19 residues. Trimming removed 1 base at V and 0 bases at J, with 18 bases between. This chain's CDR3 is CASSQVRGGTVPNTGELFF. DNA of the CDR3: TGTGCCAGCAGCCAAGTTAGGGGTGGAACGGTGCCGAACACCGGGGAGCTGTTTTTT.

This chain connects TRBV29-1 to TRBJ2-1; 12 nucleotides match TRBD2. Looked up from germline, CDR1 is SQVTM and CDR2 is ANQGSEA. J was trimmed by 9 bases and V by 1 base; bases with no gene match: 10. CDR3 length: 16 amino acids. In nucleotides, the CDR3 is TGCAGCGTTGAAGGACTAGCGGGGGTATACAATGTTGAGCAGTTCTTC. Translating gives CSVEGLAGVYNVEQFF.

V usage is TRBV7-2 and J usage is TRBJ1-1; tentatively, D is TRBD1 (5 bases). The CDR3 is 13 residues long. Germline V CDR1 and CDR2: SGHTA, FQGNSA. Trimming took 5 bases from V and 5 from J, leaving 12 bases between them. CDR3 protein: CASSDQGGTEAFF. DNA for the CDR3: TGTGCCAGCAGCGACCAGGGAGGAACTGAAGCTTTCTTT. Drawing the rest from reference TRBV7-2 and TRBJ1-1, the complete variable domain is GAGVSQSPSNKVTEKGKDVELRCDPISGHTALYWYRQSLGQGLEFLIYFQGNSAPDKSGLPSDRFSAERTGGSVSTLTIQRTQQEDSAVYLCASSDQGGTEAFFGQGTRLTVV.

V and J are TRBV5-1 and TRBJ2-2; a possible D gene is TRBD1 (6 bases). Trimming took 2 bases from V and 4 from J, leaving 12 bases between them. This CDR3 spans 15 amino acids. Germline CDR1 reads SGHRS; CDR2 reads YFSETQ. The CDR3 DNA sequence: TGCGCCAGCAGCTTCCGGACAGAGTCCACCGGGGAGCTGTTTTTT. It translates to CASSFRTESTGELFF.

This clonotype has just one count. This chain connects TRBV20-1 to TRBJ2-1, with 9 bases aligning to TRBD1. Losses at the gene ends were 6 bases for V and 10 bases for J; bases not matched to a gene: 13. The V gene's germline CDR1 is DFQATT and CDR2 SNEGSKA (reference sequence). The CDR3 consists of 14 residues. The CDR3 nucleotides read TGCAGTGCGGCGCACAGGGGGCTACAGGGAGAGCAGTTCTTC. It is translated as CSAAHRGLQGEQFF.

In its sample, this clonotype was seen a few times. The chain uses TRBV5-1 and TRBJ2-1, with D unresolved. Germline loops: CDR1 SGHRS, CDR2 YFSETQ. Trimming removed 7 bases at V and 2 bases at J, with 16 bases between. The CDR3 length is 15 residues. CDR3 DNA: TGCGCCAGCCACCCCGCGCAGGCCGCCTACAATGAGCAGTTCTTC. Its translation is CASHPAQAAYNEQFF.

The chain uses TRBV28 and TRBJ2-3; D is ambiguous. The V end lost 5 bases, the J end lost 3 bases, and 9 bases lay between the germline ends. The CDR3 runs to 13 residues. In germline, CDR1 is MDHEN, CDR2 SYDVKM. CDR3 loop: CASSLQITDTQYF. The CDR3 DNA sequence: TGTGCCAGCAGTCTTCAGATTACAGATACGCAGTATTTT. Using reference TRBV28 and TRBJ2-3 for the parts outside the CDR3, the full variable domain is DVKVTQSSRYLVKRTGEKVFLECVQDMDHENMFWYRQDPGLGLRLIYFSYDVKMKEKGDIPEGYSVSREKKERFSLILESASTNQTSMYLCASSLQITDTQYFGPGTRLTVL.

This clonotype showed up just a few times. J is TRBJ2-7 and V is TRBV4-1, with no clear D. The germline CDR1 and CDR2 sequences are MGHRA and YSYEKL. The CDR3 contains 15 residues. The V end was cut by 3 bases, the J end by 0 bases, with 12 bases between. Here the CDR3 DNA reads TGCGCCAGCAGCCAGAAGTCCCAGAGCTCCTACGAGCAGTACTTC. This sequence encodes CASSQKSQSSYEQYF.

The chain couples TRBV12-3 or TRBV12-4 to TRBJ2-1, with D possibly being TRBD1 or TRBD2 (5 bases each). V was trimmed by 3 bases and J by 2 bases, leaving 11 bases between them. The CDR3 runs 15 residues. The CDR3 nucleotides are TGTGCCAGCAGTTTTCGGGACGGAACCTACAATGAGCAGTTCTTC. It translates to CASSFRDGTYNEQFF.

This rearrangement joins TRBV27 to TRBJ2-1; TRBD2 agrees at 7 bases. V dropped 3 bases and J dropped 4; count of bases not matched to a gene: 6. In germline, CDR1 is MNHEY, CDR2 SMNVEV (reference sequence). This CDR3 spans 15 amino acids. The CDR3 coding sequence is TGTGCCAGCAGTTTGTGGGCGGGGGTTTACAATGAGCAGTTCTTC. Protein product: CASSLWAGVYNEQFF.

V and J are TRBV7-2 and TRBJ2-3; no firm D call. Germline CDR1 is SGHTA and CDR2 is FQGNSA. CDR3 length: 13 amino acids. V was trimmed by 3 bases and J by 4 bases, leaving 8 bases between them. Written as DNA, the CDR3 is TGTGCCAGCAGCTTTATAGCCCCAGATACGCAGTATTTT. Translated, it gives CASSFIAPDTQYF.

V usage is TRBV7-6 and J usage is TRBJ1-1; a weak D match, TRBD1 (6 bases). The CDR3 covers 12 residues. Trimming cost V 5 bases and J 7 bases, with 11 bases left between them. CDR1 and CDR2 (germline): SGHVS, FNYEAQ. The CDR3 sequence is CASSPDRNEAFF. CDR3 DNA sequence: TGTGCCAGCAGCCCTGACAGGAATGAAGCTTTCTTT. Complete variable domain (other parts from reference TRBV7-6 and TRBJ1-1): GAGVSQSPRYKVTKRGQDVALRCDPISGHVSLYWYRQALGQGPEFLTYFNYEAQQDKSGLPNDRFSAERPEGSISTLTIQRTEQRDSAMYRCASSPDRNEAFFGQGTRLTVV.

This CDR3 is CASSLGGGRRATDTQYF. The DNA for the CDR3 is TGTGCCAGCAGCTTAGGCGGCGGGAGGAGGGCCACAGATACGCAGTATTTT. V gene TRBV7-2 combines with J gene TRBJ2-3; 8 bases agree with TRBD2. CDR3 size: 17 residues. With V trimmed by 1 base and J by 2 bases, 8 bases remained unmatched. CDR1 is SGHTA and CDR2 is FQGNSA in the germline V gene.

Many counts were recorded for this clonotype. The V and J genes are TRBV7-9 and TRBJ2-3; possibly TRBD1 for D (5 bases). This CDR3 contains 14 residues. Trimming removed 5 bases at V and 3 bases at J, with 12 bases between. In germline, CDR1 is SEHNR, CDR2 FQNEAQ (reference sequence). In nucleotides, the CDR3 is TGTGCCAGCAGCCGTGGGGCCGGGACAGATACGCAGTATTTT. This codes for CASSRGAGTDTQYF.

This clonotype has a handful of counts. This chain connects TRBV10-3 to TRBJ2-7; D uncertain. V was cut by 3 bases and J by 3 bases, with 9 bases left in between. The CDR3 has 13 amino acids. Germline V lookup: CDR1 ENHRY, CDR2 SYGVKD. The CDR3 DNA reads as TGTGCCATCAGTGACAGCCTCATCTACGAGCAGTACTTC. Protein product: CAISDSLIYEQYF.

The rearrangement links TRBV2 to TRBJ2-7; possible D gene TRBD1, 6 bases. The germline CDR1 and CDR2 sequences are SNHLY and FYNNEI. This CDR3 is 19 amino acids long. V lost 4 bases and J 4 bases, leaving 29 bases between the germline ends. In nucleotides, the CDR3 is TGTGCCAGCAGTGGACCGAACTTCTTACAGGGTATGGTCTGGTACGAGCAGTACTTC. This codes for CASSGPNFLQGMVWYEQYF.

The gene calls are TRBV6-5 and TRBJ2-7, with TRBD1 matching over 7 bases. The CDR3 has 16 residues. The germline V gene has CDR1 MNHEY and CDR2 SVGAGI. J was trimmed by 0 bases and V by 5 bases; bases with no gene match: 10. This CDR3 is CASSNTRPGGSYEQYF. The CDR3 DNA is TGTGCCAGCAGTAACACACGACCAGGGGGCTCCTACGAGCAGTACTTC.

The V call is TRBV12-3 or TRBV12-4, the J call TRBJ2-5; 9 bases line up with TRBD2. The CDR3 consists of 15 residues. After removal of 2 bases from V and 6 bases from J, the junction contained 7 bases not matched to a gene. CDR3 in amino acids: CASSLWASGTQTQYF. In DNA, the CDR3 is TGTGCCAGCAGTTTATGGGCTAGCGGGACACAGACCCAGTACTTC.

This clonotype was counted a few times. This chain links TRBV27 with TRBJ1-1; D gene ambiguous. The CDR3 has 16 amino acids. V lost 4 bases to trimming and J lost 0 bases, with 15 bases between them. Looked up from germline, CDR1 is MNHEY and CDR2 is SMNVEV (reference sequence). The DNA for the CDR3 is TGTGCCAGCAGTTCGGACGGGAGGATGATGAACACTGAAGCTTTCTTT. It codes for CASSSDGRMMNTEAFF.

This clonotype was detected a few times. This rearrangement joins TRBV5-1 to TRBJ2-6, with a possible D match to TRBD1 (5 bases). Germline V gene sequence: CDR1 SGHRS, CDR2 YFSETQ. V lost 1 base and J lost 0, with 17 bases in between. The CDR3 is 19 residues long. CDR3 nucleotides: TGCGCCAGCAGCTTGAGGGGTTCAGGCTTCGGCTCTGGGGCCAACGTCCTGACTTTC. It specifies CASSLRGSGFGSGANVLTF.

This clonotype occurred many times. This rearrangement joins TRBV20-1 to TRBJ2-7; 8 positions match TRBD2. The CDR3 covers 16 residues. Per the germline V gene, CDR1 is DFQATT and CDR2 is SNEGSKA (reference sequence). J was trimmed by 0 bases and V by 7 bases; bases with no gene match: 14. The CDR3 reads CSVPGLGFFSSYEQYF. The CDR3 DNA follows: TGCAGTGTACCGGGACTAGGTTTCTTTAGCTCCTACGAGCAGTACTTC.

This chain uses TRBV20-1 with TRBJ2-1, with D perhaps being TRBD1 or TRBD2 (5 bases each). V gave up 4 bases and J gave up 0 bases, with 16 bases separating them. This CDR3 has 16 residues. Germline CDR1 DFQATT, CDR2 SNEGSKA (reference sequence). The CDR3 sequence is CSATLWDPGSYNEQFF. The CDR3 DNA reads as TGCAGTGCTACCCTATGGGACCCCGGCTCCTACAATGAGCAGTTCTTC.